These 25 T cell receptor beta chains share one sample of origin, sequenced in a study of T cells after yellow fever vaccination. TCRdb reprocessed the 5' RACE reads via MiXCR and lists one record per CDR3 protein. The sample has over 150,000 distinct CDR3 sequences, about 6% seen once; the top ten hold less than 3.5%. The sample in question was CD4+ T cells sorted from PBMCs, obtained on the day of the first yellow fever vaccination. The receptors were sampled from a man aged 18 to 30 who received the YFV17D yellow fever vaccine.

This clonotype was counted ten times or more. This chain uses TRBV28 with TRBJ2-5; 13 bases align to TRBD2. Germline-derived CDR1 and CDR2 are MDHEN and SYDVKM. This CDR3 has 15 amino acids. With V trimmed by 5 bases and J by 3 bases, 3 bases remained unmatched. The CDR3 sequence is CASSTGLAGEETQYF. DNA for the CDR3: TGTGCCAGCAGTACCGGACTAGCGGGGGAAGAGACCCAGTACTTC.

This clonotype was seen a handful of times. V and J are TRBV6-2 or TRBV6-3 and TRBJ2-4, with D hard to call. The CDR3 has 11 residues. The V and J ends lost 8 bases and 5 bases respectively, with 7 bases between them. The germline CDR1 and CDR2 sequences are MNHEY and SVGEGT. CDR3 region: CASGYQNIQYF. The CDR3 DNA reads as TGTGCCAGCGGGTACCAAAACATTCAGTACTTC.

Here the CDR3 DNA reads TGTGCCAGCAGCGTAGGGCAGGGCAATCAGCCCCAGCATTTT. Protein sequence: CASSVGQGNQPQHF. The chain uses TRBV9 and TRBJ1-5; D is ambiguous. Germline CDR1 SGDLS, CDR2 YYNGEE. The CDR3 covers 14 residues. Trimming removed 0 bases at V and 2 bases at J, with 6 bases between.

This clonotype was seen ten or more times. The chain links TRBV11-2 to TRBJ2-3, with TRBD1 identical over 7 bases. In germline, CDR1 is SGHAT, CDR2 FQNNGV. This CDR3 contains 18 residues. J gave up 1 base and V 2 bases, and 12 bases lay outside the gene matches. CDR3 amino acids: CASSLPRTGLSGTDTQYF. CDR3 nucleotide sequence: TGTGCCAGCAGCTTACCCCGGACAGGTCTCTCGGGCACAGATACGCAGTATTTT.

This clonotype was recorded at least ten times. This chain connects TRBV20-1 to TRBJ2-1; TRBD2 matches at 11 bases. This CDR3 is built from 12 residues. The ends lost 3 bases at V and 12 bases at J; junction bases unmatched: 4. Looked up from germline, CDR1 is DFQATT and CDR2 is SNEGSKA (reference sequence). This chain's CDR3 is CSARRGTSGQFF. In DNA, the CDR3 is TGCAGTGCTAGGCGGGGGACTAGCGGGCAGTTCTTC.

This clonotype turned up a few times. CDR3 sequence: CASSHPDRSSYNEQFF. In DNA form, the CDR3 reads TGCGCCAGCAGCCACCCGGACAGAAGCTCCTACAATGAGCAGTTCTTC. V is TRBV4-1 and J is TRBJ2-1, with D perhaps TRBD1 (6 bases). V lost 3 bases, J lost 0 bases, and 12 bases lay in between. Germline V gene data show CDR1 as MGHRA and CDR2 as YSYEKL. The CDR3 is made up of 16 amino acids.

The chain employs TRBV7-2 and TRBJ1-3; tentatively, D is TRBD1 (5 bases). This CDR3 contains 15 residues. Germline CDR1 is SGHTA and CDR2 is FQGNSA. V lost 1 base and J lost 6, with 13 bases in between. The DNA of the CDR3 is TGTGCCAGCAGCTTAGTCGCAGGGAGGGAAAACACCATATATTTT. Protein product: CASSLVAGRENTIYF.

The table lists this clonotype with a few counts. The rearrangement joins TRBV20-1 to TRBJ2-1, with 7 positions matching TRBD2. V lost 1 base to trimming and J lost 10 bases; unmatched junction nucleotides: 10. CDR1 is DFQATT, CDR2 SNEGSKA, per germline (reference sequence). CDR3 size: 14 residues. The CDR3 protein is CSARVLEAGSEQFF. For the CDR3, the DNA is TGCAGTGCTAGAGTCCTCGAAGCGGGGAGCGAGCAGTTCTTC.

The V and J genes are TRBV20-1 and TRBJ2-5; tentatively, D is TRBD2 (7 bases). The CDR3 loop spans 12 amino acids. Between the trimmed V and J ends, which lost 4 bases and 2 bases, there was a span of 8 bases. From germline, CDR1 is DFQATT and CDR2 SNEGSKA (reference sequence). CDR3 in amino acids: CSAKGGQETQYF. The DNA for the CDR3 is TGCAGTGCTAAGGGGGGGCAAGAGACCCAGTACTTC.

Remarks on this clonotype: A much larger clone is a single base away; this may be a read error. The chain joins TRBV5-4 to TRBJ2-3, with D perhaps TRBD2 (6 bases). The CDR3 extends over 17 amino acids. The germline V and J ends were trimmed by 1 base and 3 bases, with 18 bases remaining between them. Germline values: CDR1 SGHNT, CDR2 YYREEE (reference sequence). DNA for the CDR3: TGTGCCAGCAGCTTGCTTAGCTGGGGGGTAATGACAGATACGCAGTATTTT. Protein: CASSLLSWGVMTDTQYF.

The V and J genes are TRBV5-6 and TRBJ1-1, with TRBD1 as a possible D gene (6 bases). Looked up from germline, CDR1 is SGHDT and CDR2 is YYEEEE. V was shortened by 5 bases and J by 4 bases, with 18 bases between the two germline ends. The CDR3 is made up of 15 amino acids. The CDR3 spells CASRNGRGHGTEAFF. The CDR3, as DNA: TGTGCCAGCAGAAACGGGAGGGGACATGGCACTGAAGCTTTCTTT.

To note about this clonotype: This may come from a read error, since a much larger clone is one base off. The rearrangement links TRBV5-4 to TRBJ2-3, with D maybe TRBD2 (5 bases). Per germline, CDR1 SGHNT and CDR2 YYREEE (reference sequence). The CDR3 is 13 amino acids. In DNA, the CDR3 is TGTGCCAGCAGCTCATGGACTGCAGATACGCAGTTTTTT. Encoded protein: CASSSWTADTQFF.

Only a few counts were recorded for this clonotype. The chain couples TRBV30 to TRBJ2-3; TRBD2 matches at 8 bases. The junction had 6 bases not matched to a gene; V was cut back by 0 bases and J by 4 bases. Germline V lookup: CDR1 GTSNPN, CDR2 SVGIG (reference sequence). The CDR3 loop spans 15 amino acids. The CDR3 loop is CAWSVSGGSADTQYF. DNA for the CDR3: TGTGCCTGGAGTGTAAGCGGGGGTAGTGCAGATACGCAGTATTTT.

V and J are TRBV5-4 and TRBJ2-7; 9 bases map to TRBD1. The CDR3 spans 15 residues. Germline CDR1 reads SGHNT; CDR2 reads YYREEE (reference sequence). The J segment lost 4 bases and the V segment lost 0 bases, leaving 5 bases of the junction unmatched. DNA for the CDR3: TGTGCCAGCAGCTTGGATCCGGGACAGGGTTACGAGCAGTACTTC. Its protein product is CASSLDPGQGYEQYF. Based on the CDR3 plus reference TRBV5-4 and TRBJ2-7, the full variable domain is ETGVTQSPTHLIKTRGQQVTLRCSSQSGHNTVSWYQQALGQGPQFIFQYYREEENGRGNFPPRFSGLQFPNYSSELNVNALELDDSALYLCASSLDPGQGYEQYFGPGTRLTVT.

This clonotype was counted a few times. The chain uses TRBV2 and TRBJ2-5; no clear D. Trimming removed 9 bases at V and 5 bases at J, with 10 bases between. The germline CDR1 and CDR2 sequences are SNHLY and FYNNEI. The length of the CDR3 is 11 residues. CDR3 DNA sequence: TGTGCCAGGCGGCCCGCTGAGACCCAGTACTTC. It specifies CARRPAETQYF.

Many counts were recorded for this clonotype. The genes are TRBV12-3 or TRBV12-4 and TRBJ2-2; perhaps TRBD2 as D (6 bases). This CDR3 has 16 residues. Deletions cut 1 base from V and 5 bases from J, with 14 bases between. The DNA of the CDR3 is TGTGCCAGCAGTTTAGTGGTCAGCGGGCTTACCGGGGAGCTGTTTTTT. As protein: CASSLVVSGLTGELFF.

The chain employs TRBV11-2 and TRBJ2-2; 14 bases match TRBD2. Germline V gene lookup returns CDR1 SGHAT and CDR2 FQNNGV. This CDR3 contains 18 residues. V trimming: 4 bases; J trimming: 4 bases; junction bases outside the gene matches: 8. The CDR3, as DNA: TGTGCCAGCAGCTACAGAAGAGGGACTAGCGGGGGCACCGGGGAGCTGTTTTTT. Protein product: CASSYRRGTSGGTGELFF.

This clonotype occurred many times. The CDR3 region is CASSPGTEDTGELFF. The CDR3 nucleotides read TGTGCCAGCAGCCCCGGGACGGAGGACACCGGGGAGCTGTTTTTT. The chain uses TRBV6-4 and TRBJ2-2; D could derive from TRBD1 or TRBD2 (5 bases each). Trimming cost V 6 bases and J 3 bases, with 14 bases left between them. The germline CDR1 and CDR2 sequences are MRHNA and SNTAGT. CDR3 size: 15 residues.

This clonotype was observed at least ten times. This chain links TRBV10-1 with TRBJ2-1; perhaps D is TRBD1 or TRBD2 (5 bases each). Germline V gene data show CDR1 as WNHNN and CDR2 as SYGVQD (reference sequence). V lost 6 bases and J 5 bases, leaving 11 bases between the germline ends. The CDR3 spans 13 residues. The CDR3 loop reads CASSSGRNNEQFF. The DNA of the CDR3 is TGCGCCAGCAGCTCGGGACGGAACAATGAGCAGTTCTTC.

This clonotype has ten or more counts. The chain uses TRBV20-1 and TRBJ1-1, with a weak D call TRBD1 (6 bases). This CDR3 has 14 residues. The V and J ends lost 4 bases and 4 bases respectively, with 16 bases between them. Germline loops: CDR1 DFQATT, CDR2 SNEGSKA (reference sequence). CDR3 nucleotides: TGCAGTGCTATTCGGGGGCAGGGGAGCACTGAAGCTTTCTTT. This encodes CSAIRGQGSTEAFF.

This clonotype was detected a few times. V usage is TRBV12-3 or TRBV12-4 and J usage is TRBJ2-1, with 11 nucleotides matching TRBD2. The V segment lost 6 bases and the J segment 7 bases; nucleotides outside the gene matches: 14. The CDR3 runs to 17 residues. CDR3: CASSSVGLAGGGNEQFF. DNA of the CDR3: TGTGCCAGCAGCTCAGTCGGTCTAGCGGGGGGTGGTAATGAGCAGTTCTTC.

This chain links TRBV5-1 with TRBJ2-5; a possible D gene is TRBD2 (5 bases). Trimming removed 2 bases at V and 4 bases at J, with 15 bases between. The length of the CDR3 is 15 residues. CDR1 and CDR2 (germline): SGHRS, YFSETQ. The CDR3 DNA sequence: TGCGCCAGCAGCTTCAATAGGGTAGAGGGAGAGACCCAGTACTTC. This sequence encodes CASSFNRVEGETQYF.

V gene TRBV5-5 combines with J gene TRBJ2-5; the D gene could be TRBD1 or TRBD2 (5 bases each). Germline CDR1 is SGHKS and CDR2 is YYEKEE (reference sequence). This CDR3 has 16 residues. Trimming removed 3 bases at V and 5 bases at J, with 20 bases between. The CDR3 is CASSSSLGVWGETQYF. The CDR3 bases are TGTGCCAGCAGCTCTTCTCTTGGGGTTTGGGGGGAGACCCAGTACTTC.

CDR3 sequence: CASSLASWTDTQYF. CDR3 bases: TGTGCCAGCAGCTTGGCTTCGTGGACAGATACGCAGTATTTT. The chain recombines TRBV5-4 with TRBJ2-3, with D uncertain. This CDR3 comprises 14 residues. CDR1 and CDR2 (germline): SGHNT, YYREEE (reference sequence). Trimming left V 0 bases short and J 3 bases short, with 8 bases between.

This clonotype has at least ten counts. The chain combines TRBV3-1 with TRBJ2-7, with D perhaps matching TRBD2 (5 bases). The CDR3 contains 17 residues. V lost 0 bases, J lost 7 bases, and 22 bases lay in between. Germline-derived CDR1 and CDR2 are LGHDT and YNNKEL (reference sequence). CDR3 amino acids: CASSQDIGVLGLREQYF. The CDR3 DNA follows: TGTGCCAGCAGCCAAGATATCGGGGTCCTGGGTCTGAGGGAGCAGTACTTC.